These T cell receptor beta chains were read from a single sample in a study of human T cells and chemical hapten exposure. TCRdb re-called the RACE reads through MiXCR, storing one row per CDR3 protein. The sample comprises 80,000 to 100,000 distinct CDR3 sequences, around 9.3% of which are singletons, and more than 2% rests with the top ten. Sequences were derived from whole blood, sampled in connection with sensitization to the hapten diphenylcyclopropenone (DPC). These receptors were taken from a woman aged 40 to 50 with alopecia areata. Some clones in this sample may be carry-over from other donors' samples. The CDR3 runs from the conserved cysteine through the conserved F or W. The order of the fields is CDR3 length, D gene, J gene, V gene, clone size, CDR3 DNA, CDR3 protein. A D gene is named only where the DNA matches it firmly. Part of the rows lack a size; the others show once, few, many or a class for expanded clones.

13	TRBD1	TRBJ2-7	TRBV20-1	few	TGCAGTGGCAGGACAGGGGGAATTGACGAGCAGTACTTC	CSGRTGGIDEQYF
12	-	TRBJ2-7	TRBV20-1	many	TGCAGTGCTAGAGCAGGAGGGTTGGAGCAGTACTTC	CSARAGGLEQYF
15	TRBD2	TRBJ2-1	TRBV11-2	few	TGTGCCAGCAGCTTCTGGACTAGCGGGAGGTCTGAGCAGTTCTTC	CASSFWTSGRSEQFF
13	-	TRBJ2-3	TRBV11-3	-	TGTGCCAGCAGCTTAGACCCAACAGATACGCAGTATTTT	CASSLDPTDTQYF
14	-	TRBJ2-5	TRBV29-1	-	TGCAGCGTTGGAGCGCAGGGGAGCCAAGAGACCCAGTACTTC	CSVGAQGSQETQYF
12	-	TRBJ2-7	TRBV15	-	TGTGCCACCAGCCTCTCGGCCTACGAGCAGTACTTC	CATSLSAYEQYF
15	-	TRBJ1-2	TRBV2	many	TGTGCCAGCAGTGCGGGCGGCCGAGCCGACTATGGCTACACCTTC	CASSAGGRADYGYTF
13	-	TRBJ2-7	TRBV7-9	few	TGTGCCAGCAGCCCGAGTCCGGCCTACGAGCAGTACTTC	CASSPSPAYEQYF
13	TRBD2	TRBJ2-1	TRBV20-1	many	TGCAGTGCTAGAGATGGGCCCAGCGGGAGAAAGTTCTTC	CSARDGPSGRKFF
13	-	TRBJ2-3	TRBV6-6	-	TGTGCCAGCACCCTCCTGGGGGGCGATACGCAGTATTTT	CASTLLGGDTQYF